This TCR beta chain was captured in a study of CD8 T cells in Susac syndrome (dated by TCRdb to the late 2010s). As for the study more broadly: The study used repertoire sequencing to test whether antigen drove CD8+ T cell activation and differentiation in Susac syndrome.

Peripheral blood CD8+ and CD4+ T cells from healthy donors, Susac syndrome patients and multiple sclerosis patients were profiled using high-throughput TCR beta sequencing. The multiple sclerosis controls were treatment-naive patients whose relapsing-remitting disease, either stable or active, fulfilled the revised McDonald criteria. CD8+ TEMRA cells were enriched by FACS, while bulk CD8+ and CD4+ T cells were purified by magnetic negative isolation. Blood was drawn into EDTA tubes, processed within 24 hours, and PBMCs were isolated by density gradient centrifugation. PBMCs destined for TCR sequencing were cryopreserved in liquid nitrogen and later thawed in a 37 °C water bath. A purity of at least 90% was achieved for sorted or isolated CD4+, CD8+ and CD8+ TEMRA cells. RNA was extracted using the RNeasy kit, and roughly 0.5 to 1 microgram was reverse transcribed with random hexamers. The immunoSEQ multiplex PCR assay, covering 54 Vbeta and 13 Jbeta segments, was used to amplify TCR beta CDR3 regions. PCR amplification bias was corrected using a synthetic template baseline for primer optimization and computational correction. Per the original workflow: Reads were assigned to V, D and J genes according to IMGT and analyzed in immunoSEQ Analyzer, with only productive sequences retained. Clonality was calculated as one minus the Shannon entropy normalized by log2 of the number of productive unique sequences. For each patient and control, public and private clones were evaluated among the 100 most prevalent clones. A clone was defined as Susac-specific if it was absent from the healthy and MS cohorts, from some 1,100 published viral clones and from other ImmuneACCESS disease sequences. TCRdb applied fastp at Q25 and MiXCR to the public reads, then kept only in-frame beta chains. Duplicate CDR3 protein sequences are folded into a single record with the most common DNA and genes. These V and J calls originate from TCRdb's pipeline instead of the authors' own analysis. The sample records about 140,000 distinct CDR3 sequences, approximately 96% of which are singletons. The ten largest make up over 0.1% of the sample.

The CDR3 contains 14 residues, cysteine and phenylalanine counted. CDR3 DNA is the only sequence kept; it has 42 bases, read in frame from the first base. Trimming takes 1 base from V and 1 base from J, and the germline ends sit 7 bases apart. The germline V gene yields SGHRS for CDR1 and YFSETQ for CDR2. What the authors observed across the whole study: The study acknowledged that relatively few individuals were included in the TCR sequencing and HLA analysis.

Details on this clonotype: Its antigen is not yet known. Within one base of it there is no much larger clone, and no base qualities were kept.

The sequencing sample was made of CD4+ T cells from PBMCs. The chain is made from TRBV5-1 and TRBJ2-3; no D gene is confidently identified. This TCR derives from a human donor with multiple sclerosis. The DNA sequence follows: TGCGCCAGCAGCTTGTTTGGGGGCACAGATACGCAGTATTTT. This is translated as CASSLFGGTDTQYF.